These 32 T cell receptor beta chains share one sample of origin, sequenced in a study of yellow fever vaccine responses in identical twins. MiXCR was run by TCRdb on the RT-PCR reads, yielding one entry per CDR3 protein. The sample consists of 30,000 to 35,000 distinct CDR3 sequences, less than 70% of them appearing once. Sequencing used T cells from blood (PBMCs), unsorted or a sorted subset (not recorded which), obtained before or after yellow fever vaccination (not recorded which). Receptors were obtained from a woman under 30 who received the yellow fever vaccine.

V gene TRBV5-5 combines with J gene TRBJ2-7; D not resolved. Trimming removed 0 bases from V and 0 bases from J, with 7 bases in between. The CDR3 consists of 14 residues. Germline-derived CDR1 and CDR2 are SGHKS and YYEKEE (reference sequence). The CDR3 protein is CASSLGTDSYEQYF. The CDR3, as DNA: TGTGCCAGCAGCTTGGGCACGGACTCCTACGAGCAGTACTTC.

V and J are TRBV7-9 and TRBJ1-5, with D tentatively TRBD1 (6 bases). The CDR3 runs to 13 residues. The germline gives CDR1 SEHNR, CDR2 FQNEAQ (reference sequence). Trimming stripped 6 bases from V and 6 bases from J, with 12 bases between. The CDR3 protein is CASSPQGGQPQHF. CDR3 coding DNA: TGTGCCAGCAGTCCACAGGGAGGTCAGCCCCAGCATTTT.

The chain links TRBV2 to TRBJ2-7, with 7 bases matching TRBD2. The germline gives CDR1 SNHLY, CDR2 FYNNEI. This CDR3 comprises 16 residues. Trimming removed 1 base from V and 5 bases from J; junction bases left unmatched: 11. This chain's CDR3 is CASSEVVGTTQDEQYF. The DNA for the CDR3 is TGTGCCAGCAGTGAAGTAGTTGGGACTACCCAGGACGAGCAGTACTTC.

The rearrangement uses TRBV29-1 and TRBJ2-7; D may be TRBD1 or TRBD2 (6 bases each). CDR3 length equals 14 residues. Germline CDR1 reads SQVTM; CDR2 reads ANQGSEA. V dropped 4 bases and J dropped 5 bases, with 18 bases sitting between them. The CDR3, as DNA: TGCAGCGTTGGGGGGGAACAGGGTACGCACGAGCAGTACTTC. Amino acids: CSVGGEQGTHEQYF.

In nucleotides, the CDR3 is TGCGCCAGCAGTCAATCAGGAACGGAAAGCAATCAGCCCCAGCATTTT. Its translation: CASSQSGTESNQPQHF. J is TRBJ1-5 and V is TRBV23-1, with D unresolved. TRBV23-1 is reported as an ORF; its role is uncertain. V was trimmed by 0 bases and J by 1 base, leaving 10 bases between them. This CDR3 has 16 residues.

This rearrangement joins TRBV4-1 to TRBJ2-3, with 9 bases aligning to TRBD2. Germline trimming cut 0 bases from V and 5 bases from J; bases unmatched to any gene: 9. The CDR3 has 17 residues. The V gene's germline CDR1 is MGHRA and CDR2 YSYEKL. The CDR3 sequence: CASSQERLAAPGDTQYF. The CDR3 DNA reads TGCGCCAGCAGCCAAGAGCGACTAGCGGCCCCGGGAGATACGCAGTATTTT.

DNA for the CDR3: TGCGCCAGCAGCCTAGCGACTAGCGGGGGCCCCGTGGAGCAGTTCTTC. Its translation is CASSLATSGGPVEQFF. V usage is TRBV4-1 and J usage is TRBJ2-1, with 12 bases identical to TRBD2. After removal of 4 bases from V and 10 bases from J, the junction contained 11 bases not matched to a gene. The CDR3 is made up of 16 amino acids. CDR1 is MGHRA and CDR2 is YSYEKL in the germline V gene.

The genes are TRBV20-1 and TRBJ2-3; TRBD2 aligns across 7 bases. The CDR3 is 15 amino acids. V lost 7 bases, J lost 0 bases, and 10 bases stayed unmatched. Germline values: CDR1 DFQATT, CDR2 SNEGSKA (reference sequence). The chain's CDR3 is CSDPRGRVSTDTQYF. The CDR3 DNA is TGCAGTGACCCGCGGGGGAGAGTCAGCACAGATACGCAGTATTTT.

This chain links TRBV6-2 or TRBV6-3 with TRBJ2-7, with D possibly TRBD1 on 5 matching bases. Germline V gene lookup returns CDR1 MNHEY and CDR2 SVGEGT. V gave up 0 bases and J gave up 3 bases, with 12 bases separating them. The CDR3 length is 15 residues. The CDR3 sequence: CASSYSWKGYYEQYF. CDR3 coding DNA: TGTGCCAGCAGTTACTCGTGGAAGGGGTACTACGAGCAGTACTTC.

This clonotype has a handful of counts. The rearrangement links TRBV28 to TRBJ2-1, with D possibly being TRBD1 (7 bases). V was trimmed by 4 bases and J by 12 bases, leaving 19 bases between them. CDR1 is MDHEN, CDR2 SYDVKM, per germline. This CDR3 contains 14 residues. CDR3 coding DNA: TGTGCCAGCAGTTCCAGACAGGGAGGATTAAGGCAGTTCTTC. Its protein product is CASSSRQGGLRQFF.

V gene TRBV6-1 combines with J gene TRBJ2-7, with TRBD2 identical over 7 bases. This CDR3 is 14 amino acids long. V dropped 3 bases and J dropped 5; count of bases not matched to a gene: 7. CDR1 is MNHNS, CDR2 SASEGT, per germline. CDR3 nucleotides: TGTGCCAGCAGTGATCGGGCTAGCGGCCACGAGCAGTACTTC. Translating it yields CASSDRASGHEQYF.

The chain recombines TRBV2 with TRBJ1-6; D perhaps matches TRBD1 (6 bases). Germline CDR1 is SNHLY and CDR2 is FYNNEI. Between the trimmed V and J ends, which lost 6 bases and 5 bases, there was a span of 11 bases. CDR3 length: 14 residues. For the CDR3, the DNA is TGTGCCAGCAGCCGGGACAACAATAATTCACCCCTCCACTTT. Encoded protein: CASSRDNNNSPLHF.

The chain carries TRBV24-1 and TRBJ2-2, with a tentative D call TRBD1 (5 bases). The V end was cut by 6 bases, the J end by 2 bases, with 12 bases between. Germline V CDR1 and CDR2: KGHDR, SFDVKD. The CDR3 is made up of 15 amino acids. Here the CDR3 DNA reads TGTGCCACCAGTACAGGAACGGATAACACCGGGGAGCTGTTTTTT. This encodes CATSTGTDNTGELFF.

The gene calls are TRBV12-3 or TRBV12-4 and TRBJ1-1, with TRBD1 matching over 7 bases. V trimming: 6 bases; J trimming: 4 bases; junction bases outside the gene matches: 8. This CDR3 is 14 amino acids long. CDR3 bases: TGTGCCAGCAGCACTCAGGGGGGGGCCACTGAAGCTTTCTTT. Its translation is CASSTQGGATEAFF.

The chain employs TRBV5-1 and TRBJ2-3; 8 nucleotides line up with TRBD1. This CDR3 has 16 residues. J was trimmed by 2 bases and V by 6 bases; bases with no gene match: 11. Germline-derived CDR1 and CDR2 are SGHRS and YFSETQ. CDR3 DNA sequence: TGCGCCAGCACCCCCCGGCGGGACAGGCCCACAGATACGCAGTATTTT. This sequence encodes CASTPRRDRPTDTQYF. Full variable domain (rest looked up from reference TRBV5-1 and TRBJ2-3): KAGVTQTPRYLIKTRGQQVTLSCSPISGHRSVSWYQQTPGQGLQFLFEYFSETQRNKGNFPGRFSGRQFSNSRSEMNVSTLELGDSALYLCASTPRRDRPTDTQYFGPGTRLTVL.

The rearrangement joins TRBV18 to TRBJ2-1; 7 nucleotides line up with TRBD1. V lost 5 bases to trimming and J lost 5 bases; unmatched junction nucleotides: 3. From germline, CDR1 is KGHSH and CDR2 LQKENI. This CDR3 region has 13 residues. CDR3 residues: CASSTGQNNEQFF. The CDR3 nucleotides read TGTGCCAGCTCAACGGGACAGAACAATGAGCAGTTCTTC.

This clonotype was seen more than once but under ten times. CDR3 in DNA: TGTGCCAGCAGCGTAGAAGGGGCGGTAGGGGACATTCAGTACTTC. Protein sequence: CASSVEGAVGDIQYF. The chain couples TRBV9 to TRBJ2-4; TRBD1 might be the D (5 bases). The germline V gene encodes CDR1 SGDLS and CDR2 YYNGEE. The V gene lost 0 bases and the J gene lost 8 bases, with 15 bases spanning the gap. The CDR3 spans 15 residues. Supplemented by reference TRBV9 and TRBJ2-4, the full variable domain reads DSGVTQTPKHLITATGQRVTLRCSPRSGDLSVYWYQQSLDQGLQFLIQYYNGEERAKGNILERFSAQQFPDLHSELNLSSLELGDSALYFCASSVEGAVGDIQYFGAGTRLSVL.

The chain recombines TRBV15 with TRBJ2-4; a weak D match, TRBD1 (5 bases). Looked up from germline, CDR1 is LNHNV and CDR2 is YYDKDF (reference sequence). This CDR3 has 14 residues. The V end was cut by 1 base, the J end by 1 base, with 5 bases between. This CDR3 reads CATSRAGAKNIQYF. DNA of the CDR3: TGTGCCACCAGCAGAGCAGGGGCCAAAAACATTCAGTACTTC.

This clonotype has a handful of counts. The chain employs TRBV2 and TRBJ2-1, with 7 bases identical to TRBD1. Trimming took 3 bases from V and 9 from J; bases not matched to a gene: 11. There are 15 residues in the CDR3. Germline CDR1 SNHLY, CDR2 FYNNEI. The CDR3 DNA is TGTGCCAGCAGTGAGCGACAGGGCCCAGGTTTTGAGCAGTTCTTC. Its protein is CASSERQGPGFEQFF.

This sequence joins TRBV12-3 or TRBV12-4 and TRBJ2-3; 7 positions match TRBD1. J lost 3 bases, V lost 3 bases, and 9 bases had no gene match. This CDR3 comprises 16 residues. DNA for the CDR3: TGTGCCAGCAGTTTGTATACCGGGACAGCAACAGATACGCAGTATTTT. Protein: CASSLYTGTATDTQYF.

This chain joins TRBV20-1 and TRBJ2-1; D gene unclear. The V end was cut by 0 bases, the J end by 2 bases, with 5 bases between. The germline V gene encodes CDR1 DFQATT and CDR2 SNEGSKA (reference sequence). This CDR3 has 13 amino acids. The CDR3 bases are TGCAGTGCTAGAGATCTGACCTACAATGAGCAGTTCTTC. The encoded protein is CSARDLTYNEQFF.

V usage is TRBV5-6 and J usage is TRBJ2-7; D possibly corresponds to TRBD2 (5 bases). Germline CDR1 reads SGHDT; CDR2 reads YYEEEE. There are 13 residues in the CDR3. V was clipped by 5 bases and J by 3 bases, with 12 bases between them. CDR3 DNA sequence: TGTGCCAGCAGACAGCACGGAGGCTACGAGCAGTACGTC. Its protein is CASRQHGGYEQYV.

The J gene is TRBJ2-1, the V gene TRBV5-1, with D perhaps matching TRBD1 (6 bases). The CDR3 length is 16 residues. Trimming left V 1 base short and J 4 bases short, with 15 bases between. CDR1 is SGHRS and CDR2 is YFSETQ in the germline V gene. The CDR3 spells CASSLSLGHQYNEQFF. CDR3 sequence (DNA): TGCGCCAGCAGCTTGTCCTTGGGACATCAGTACAATGAGCAGTTCTTC.

CDR3 DNA sequence: TGTGCCATTATGACAGGGACCGGGGAGCTGTTTTTT. This gives the protein CAIMTGTGELFF. The J gene is TRBJ2-2, the V gene TRBV10-3; 7 positions match TRBD1. Trimming removed 9 bases from V and 5 bases from J; junction bases left unmatched: 3. The CDR3 spans 12 residues. CDR1 is ENHRY and CDR2 is SYGVKD in the germline V gene.

The chain uses TRBV5-1 and TRBJ1-6; 7 bases are a match to TRBD1. The length of the CDR3 is 15 residues. Per the germline V gene, CDR1 is SGHRS and CDR2 is YFSETQ. Trimming removed 3 bases from V and 8 bases from J; junction bases left unmatched: 8. The CDR3: CASSYSGDSYSPLHF. DNA for the CDR3: TGCGCCAGCAGCTACTCTGGGGACAGCTATTCACCCCTCCACTTT.

The chain joins TRBV7-3 to TRBJ1-1; D ambiguous. Trimming removed 5 bases from V and 1 base from J, with 8 bases in between. Germline V gene sequence: CDR1 SGHTA, CDR2 FQGTGA. The CDR3 extends over 13 amino acids. The CDR3 DNA sequence: TGTGCCAGCAGCAGCAGGAAGAACACTGAAGCTTTCTTT. Residues: CASSSRKNTEAFF.

The chain employs TRBV11-1 and TRBJ2-1; D call uncertain. The CDR3 contains 13 residues. Germline V CDR1 and CDR2: SGHAT, FQDESV (reference sequence). Trimming stripped 5 bases from V and 8 bases from J, with 13 bases between. The CDR3 sequence: CASSPYIGDEQFF. As DNA, the CDR3 is TGTGCCAGCAGCCCTTACATCGGCGATGAGCAGTTCTTC.

In this sample, this clonotype turned up a few times. V usage is TRBV7-6 and J usage is TRBJ2-3, with D perhaps matching TRBD2 (7 bases). Trimming left V 1 base short and J 1 base short, with 9 bases between. Germline V lookup: CDR1 SGHVS, CDR2 FNYEAQ. The CDR3 is 15 residues long. The DNA of the CDR3 is TGTGCCAGCAGCTTAGGAGGGGGGGGCACAGATACGCAGTATTTT. It yields the protein CASSLGGGGTDTQYF.

V is TRBV21-1 and J is TRBJ2-1; TRBD2 is the table's D call, not checked against the DNA. TRBV21-1 is a pseudogene locus. The CDR3 runs 16 residues. CDR3 coding DNA: TGTGCCAGAAATCCAGCTAGGAGGGCCTCCTGGGATGAGCAGTTCTTC. It yields the protein CARNPARRASWDEQFF.

This clonotype appeared a few times. This chain connects TRBV29-1 to TRBJ2-7; tentative D call: TRBD1 (5 bases). Trimming left V 1 base short and J 2 bases short, with 12 bases between. Germline CDR1 and CDR2: SQVTM and ANQGSEA. The CDR3 loop spans 14 amino acids. The CDR3 is CSVEVGAGTYEQYF. DNA for the CDR3: TGCAGCGTTGAAGTTGGTGCAGGGACCTACGAGCAGTACTTC.

This clonotype was detected a few times. This chain links TRBV13 with TRBJ2-2; 9 bases align to TRBD2. This CDR3 contains 18 residues. The trim removed 0 bases at V and 5 bases at J, leaving 10 bases unmatched. Looked up from germline, CDR1 is PRHDT and CDR2 is FYEKMQ (reference sequence). The CDR3 nucleotides read TGTGCCAGCAGCTTAGGTACCGCACTAGCGGGTTATACCGGGGAGCTGTTTTTT. Protein product: CASSLGTALAGYTGELFF.

This chain links TRBV29-1 with TRBJ2-1, with D unresolved. From germline, CDR1 is SQVTM and CDR2 ANQGSEA. V was cut by 2 bases and J by 6 bases, with 8 bases left in between. The CDR3 loop spans 12 amino acids. This CDR3 is CSVELGLNEQFF. DNA of the CDR3: TGCAGCGTTGAACTAGGGCTCAATGAGCAGTTCTTC.